The 14 T cell receptor beta chains below come from one sample, sequenced in a study of CD8+ T cells in alopecia areata. Following RNA extraction, reverse transcription yielded cDNA that acted as the sequencing template. Only in-frame clones appear in the TCRdb table, and some are missing; sequencing was by immunoSEQ multiplex PCR. This table has about 150,000 clones, around 87% appearing once. Sequences were derived from CD8+ T cells sorted from blood, sampled at week 0. These receptors originate from a human donor with alopecia areata.

The chain links TRBV6-1 to TRBJ2-1, with D maybe TRBD2 (5 bases). The CDR3 covers 13 residues. Per the germline V gene, CDR1 is MNHNS and CDR2 is SASEGT. Trimming cost V 6 bases and J 12 bases, with 18 bases left between them. The CDR3 region is CASRFVGPRGQFF. For the CDR3, the DNA is TGTGCCAGCAGATTCGTAGGGCCACGGGGGCAGTTCTTC.

This chain links TRBV27 with TRBJ2-2; no definite D call. Per germline, CDR1 MNHEY and CDR2 SMNVEV (reference sequence). Trimming pared 5 bases from V and 2 bases from J, leaving 9 bases between. CDR3 size: 14 residues. For the CDR3, the DNA is TGTGCCAGCAGTGATTGGGGAAACACCGGGGAGCTGTTTTTT. As protein: CASSDWGNTGELFF.

The chain combines TRBV7-2 with TRBJ2-7, with TRBD1 matching over 9 bases. The CDR3 contains 14 residues. Germline V CDR1 and CDR2: SGHTA, FQGNSA. V lost 3 bases, J lost 3 bases, and 3 bases stayed unmatched. The CDR3 loop is CASSFPGQGYEQYF. The DNA of the CDR3 is TGTGCCAGCAGCTTCCCGGGACAGGGCTACGAGCAGTACTTC.

In nucleotides, the CDR3 is TGTGCCAGCAGTTCTACCCCAAGAGATACGCAGTATTTT. It codes for CASSSTPRDTQYF. The chain has TRBV27 and TRBJ2-3, with D unclear. V gave up 4 bases and J gave up 5 bases, with 10 bases separating them. The CDR3 totals 13 residues. CDR1 and CDR2 from the germline V gene are MNHEY and SMNVEV (reference sequence).

The V gene is TRBV7-9, the J gene TRBJ1-2; 7 positions agree with TRBD1. The germline V gene encodes CDR1 SEHNR and CDR2 FQNEAQ (reference sequence). V shed 5 bases, J shed 6 bases, and the junction held 6 bases outside the gene matches. The CDR3 runs to 13 residues. This CDR3 is CASSVTGIHGYTF. The CDR3 coding sequence is TGTGCCAGCAGCGTGACAGGGATCCATGGCTACACCTTC.

J is TRBJ2-7 and V is TRBV7-6; TRBD1 might be the D (6 bases). The CDR3 extends over 14 amino acids. V shed 5 bases and J shed 1 base, with 12 bases lying between them. Germline lookup yields CDR1 SGHVS and CDR2 FNYEAQ. CDR3 DNA sequence: TGTGCCAGCAGCCACCGGGACACTTCCTACGAGCAGTACTTC. Its protein is CASSHRDTSYEQYF.

The V gene is TRBV5-1, the J gene TRBJ1-1; a possible D gene is TRBD1 (5 bases). V dropped 4 bases and J dropped 5 bases, with 18 bases sitting between them. Per germline, CDR1 SGHRS and CDR2 YFSETQ. This CDR3 spans 15 amino acids. The chain's CDR3 is CASSDWPRERTEAFF. The CDR3 coding sequence is TGCGCCAGCAGCGACTGGCCCAGGGAGAGGACTGAAGCTTTCTTT.

V gene TRBV27 combines with J gene TRBJ2-1; D is perhaps TRBD2 (5 bases). This CDR3 has 13 amino acids. Germline lookup yields CDR1 MNHEY and CDR2 SMNVEV (reference sequence). V lost 6 bases and J 6 bases, leaving 12 bases between the germline ends. CDR3 nucleotides: TGTGCCAGCAGCACGGGGATTCTCAATGAGCAGTTCTTC. It codes for CASSTGILNEQFF.

J is TRBJ2-3 and V is TRBV29-1, with TRBD1 matching 8 bases. V trimming: 7 bases; J trimming: 1 base; junction bases outside the gene matches: 7. CDR1 and CDR2 (germline): SQVTM, ANQGSEA. The CDR3 contains 14 residues. The CDR3 DNA is TGCAGCGGCAACAGGGGGACTGGCACAGATACGCAGTATTTT. Its protein is CSGNRGTGTDTQYF.

The chain couples TRBV6-5 to TRBJ1-1; D not resolved. V lost 3 bases to trimming and J lost 7 bases, with 12 bases between them. This CDR3 is built from 13 residues. Germline assignment: CDR1 MNHEY and CDR2 SVGAGI. The CDR3 is CASSYAPYYEAFF. The CDR3 DNA reads as TGTGCCAGCAGTTATGCGCCGTACTATGAAGCTTTCTTT.

This clone was observed a single time. Other DNA sequences within the sample encode an identical CDR3. This chain uses TRBV29-1 with TRBJ1-2, with 8 bases that match TRBD1. Germline V gene sequence: CDR1 SQVTM, CDR2 ANQGSEA. The CDR3 spans 11 residues. V lost 3 bases to trimming and J lost 6 bases; unmatched junction nucleotides: 0. In DNA form, the CDR3 reads TGCAGCGTTGAGGACAGGGATGGCTACACCTTC. It codes for CSVEDRDGYTF.

The chain employs TRBV5-4 and TRBJ1-5; TRBD1 aligns across 9 bases. V lost 0 bases to trimming and J lost 7 bases; unmatched junction nucleotides: 8. The CDR3 totals 16 residues. Germline V gene lookup returns CDR1 SGHNT and CDR2 YYREEE (reference sequence). CDR3 sequence reads: CASSLGTGASGQPQHF. CDR3 DNA sequence: TGTGCCAGCAGCTTGGGGACAGGGGCCTCAGGGCAGCCCCAGCATTTT.

The V gene is TRBV5-1, the J gene TRBJ1-1; 9 bases line up with TRBD1. CDR1 is SGHRS, CDR2 YFSETQ, per germline. V shed 3 bases and J 4 bases; nucleotides not matched to a gene: 4. This CDR3 comprises 14 residues. CDR3 in amino acids: CASSSGTGSTEAFF. The CDR3 DNA reads TGCGCCAGCAGCTCGGGGACAGGGAGCACTGAAGCTTTCTTT.

J is TRBJ2-7 and V is TRBV29-1; D possibly corresponds to TRBD1 (6 bases). The CDR3 covers 13 residues. Trimming removed 2 bases from V and 3 bases from J, with 11 bases in between. Germline V gene data show CDR1 as SQVTM and CDR2 as ANQGSEA. Here the CDR3 DNA reads TGCAGCGTTGAAATCAGGGGACGCTACGAGCAGTACTTC. This codes for CSVEIRGRYEQYF.